This TCR beta chain came from a study of shared clonotypes between healthy human individuals. Study at large: Plates per donor: three CD4 naive, three CD4 memory, two CD8 naive, one CD8 memory.

As concerns this clone: Its matching antigen is unknown. Other nucleotide sequences in the sample specify the same CDR3.

The CDR3 loop spans 15 amino acids. V was pared by 0 bases and J by 3 bases, with 10 bases between. Looked up from germline, CDR1 is SGHTS and CDR2 is YDEGEE. Samples underwent the assay at deep level. Clones were read by immunoSEQ multiplex PCR, and TCRdb kept only the in-frame ones, dropping some. The sample lists about 2.4 million clones, over 85% occurring once. The study's findings and limits: The small donor group covered limited genetic and exposure diversity.

The sequence was obtained from a man between 18 and 35 years old in good health. Some clones in this sample may be carry-over from other donors' samples. The sequenced sample was naive CD4+ T cells from PBMCs. The subset here: CD45RA+ positively selected. The chain couples TRBV5-8 to TRBJ2-1, with D possibly matching TRBD1 (8 bases). The CDR3 sequence is CASSLDRGGYNEQFF. As DNA, the CDR3 is TGTGCCAGCAGCTTGGACAGGGGGGGCTACAATGAGCAGTTCTTC.